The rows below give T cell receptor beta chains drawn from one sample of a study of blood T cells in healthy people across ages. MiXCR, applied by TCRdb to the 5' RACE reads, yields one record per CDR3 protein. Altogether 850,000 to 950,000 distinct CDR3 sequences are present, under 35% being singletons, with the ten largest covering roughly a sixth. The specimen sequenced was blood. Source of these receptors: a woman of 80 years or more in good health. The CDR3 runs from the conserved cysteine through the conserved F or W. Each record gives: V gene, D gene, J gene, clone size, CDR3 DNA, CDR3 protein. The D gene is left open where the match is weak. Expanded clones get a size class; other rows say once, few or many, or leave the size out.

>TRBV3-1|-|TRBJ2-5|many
TGTGCCAGCAGCCAAGCCGGCGGGATATACCAAGAGACCCAGTACTTC
CASSQAGGIYQETQYF
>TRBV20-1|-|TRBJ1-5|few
TGCAGTGCTACCCTCGACAGGAGCAATCAGCCCCAGCATTTT
CSATLDRSNQPQHF
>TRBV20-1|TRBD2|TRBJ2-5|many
TGCAGTGCTAGTTCTAGCGGGGGCCTTCAAGAGACCCAGTACTTC
CSASSSGGLQETQYF
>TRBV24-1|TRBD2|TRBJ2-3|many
TGTGCCACCAGTACTAGCGGGGGCACAGATACGCAGTATTTT
CATSTSGGTDTQYF
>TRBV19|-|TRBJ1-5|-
TGTGCCAGTAGTGCGGAATCCGGGCAGCATTTT
CASSAESGQHF
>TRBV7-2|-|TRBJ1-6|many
TGTGCCAGCAGCTCCCGACGGAGCTCCTATAATTCACCCCTCCACTTT
CASSSRRSSYNSPLHF
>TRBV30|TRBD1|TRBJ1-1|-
TGTGCCTGGAGTGCCACAGGGGGTGTCTCTGAAGCTTTCTTT
CAWSATGGVSEAFF
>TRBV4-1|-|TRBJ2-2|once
TGCGCCAGCAGCCAAGATTTCGACCTACAGGGAAACACCGGGGAGCTGTTTTTT
CASSQDFDLQGNTGELFF
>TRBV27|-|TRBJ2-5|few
TGTGCCAGCAACGAGAACGGACCCCAAGAGGCCCAGTACTTC
CASNENGPQEAQYF
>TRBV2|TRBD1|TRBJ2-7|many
TGTGCCAGCAGTGCCAGCACAGGGGAACACGAGCAGTACTTC
CASSASTGEHEQYF
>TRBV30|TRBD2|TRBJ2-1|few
TGTGCCTGGAGTTCCCCCGGGACTAGCGGGGGGGCTGATGAGCAGTTCTTC
CAWSSPGTSGGADEQFF
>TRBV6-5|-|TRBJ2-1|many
-
CASSSSGQYYNEQFF
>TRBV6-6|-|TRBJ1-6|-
TGTGCCAGCAGTCACGATAACAGGGTGCCTTCACCCCTCCACTTT
CASSHDNRVPSPLHF
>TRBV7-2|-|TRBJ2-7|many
TGTGCCAGCAGCCCCCCCCCTGGTCAAGAGCAGTACTTC
CASSPPPGQEQYF
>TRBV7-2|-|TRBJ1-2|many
TGTGCCAGCAGCCGGGGACGGGGGGAGAATGGCTACACCTTC
CASSRGRGENGYTF
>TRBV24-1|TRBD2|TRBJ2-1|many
TGTGCCACCAGTGATTTTGGGCTAGCGGGGGCCCCCTCCTACAATGAGCAGTTCTTC
CATSDFGLAGAPSYNEQFF
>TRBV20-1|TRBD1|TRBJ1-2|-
TGCAGTGCCAACCGGGACAGCTATGGCTACACCTTC
CSANRDSYGYTF
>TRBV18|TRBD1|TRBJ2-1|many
TGTGCCAGCAGTGGGACAGAGGGCAATGAGCAGTTCTTC
CASSGTEGNEQFF
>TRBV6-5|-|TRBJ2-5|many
TGTGCCAGCAGTTATGTCCATGGGGCCCAAGAGACCCAGTACTTC
CASSYVHGAQETQYF
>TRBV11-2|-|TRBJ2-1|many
TGTGCCAGCAGCCAAGGACAGCACGTCTCCTACAATGAGCAGTTCTTC
CASSQGQHVSYNEQFF
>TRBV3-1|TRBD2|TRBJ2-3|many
TGTGCCAGCAGCCCGAGAAGCGGGGGGGCCCCAGATACGCAGTATTTT
CASSPRSGGAPDTQYF